These 18 T cell receptor beta chains came from one sample sequenced in a study of prognosis after radiotherapy for stage I lung cancer. Genomic DNA yielded TCR beta CDR3, amplified by two-round multiplex PCR. Amplification in first-round PCR relied on primers specific to each TRBV and TRBJ gene. Each CDR3 protein gets one entry after TCRdb re-called the multiplex PCR reads with MiXCR. In the table there are 51,000 or so distinct CDR3 sequences, roughly 35% of which are singletons. The material sequenced was PBMCs, taken before or after stereotactic body radiation therapy (not recorded which). The receptors derive from a donor older than 45 with non-small cell lung cancer.

This clonotype was observed many times. The chain combines TRBV4-2 with TRBJ1-1, with 8 bases that match TRBD1. The CDR3 covers 15 residues. Germline CDR1 and CDR2: LGHNA and YNFKEQ. Trimming took 4 bases from V and 3 from J; bases not matched to a gene: 7. The CDR3 nucleotides are TGTGCCAGCAGCCTTCAACAACAGGGGGACACTGAAGCTTTCTTT. This sequence encodes CASSLQQQGDTEAFF.

This clonotype was picked up many times. The chain is built from TRBV6-2 or TRBV6-3 and TRBJ1-5; D possibly corresponds to TRBD1 (5 bases). Trimming removed 6 bases at V and 5 bases at J, with 8 bases between. This CDR3 has 12 amino acids. The germline V gene has CDR1 MNHEY and CDR2 SVGEGT. The CDR3 loop reads CASRLGHQPQHF. The CDR3 DNA reads as TGTGCCAGCAGATTGGGACATCAGCCCCAGCATTTT.

In its sample, this clonotype was seen many times. The chain employs TRBV6-1 and TRBJ2-7, with 10 bases aligning to TRBD1. Germline CDR1 and CDR2: MNHNS and SASEGT. J gave up 5 bases and V 8 bases, and 12 bases lay outside the gene matches. The CDR3 length is 15 residues. DNA of the CDR3: TGTGCCAGCCAGGACGGGACAGGGGTTGTCAACGAGCAGTACTTC. Its translation: CASQDGTGVVNEQYF.

This clonotype was counted ten times or more. DNA for the CDR3: TGCGCCAGCAGCGCCGTGGGTCGGGATGAGCAGTTCTTC. Protein sequence: CASSAVGRDEQFF. This sequence joins TRBV5-1 and TRBJ2-1; no firm D call. The V end was cut by 4 bases, the J end by 8 bases, with 13 bases between. This CDR3 is 13 amino acids long. Germline V gives CDR1 SGHRS, CDR2 YFSETQ.

The V and J genes are TRBV20-1 and TRBJ2-1; D may be TRBD2 (6 bases). This CDR3 is 17 amino acids long. Germline values: CDR1 DFQATT, CDR2 SNEGSKA (reference sequence). Between the trimmed V and J ends, which lost 8 bases and 10 bases, there was a span of 33 bases. The CDR3 DNA is TGCAGTACCACTCTAGCGTCCTGGAGGCTAGGTGGAAGGGAGCAGTTCTTC. Its translation: CSTTLASWRLGGREQFF.

The chain links TRBV5-1 to TRBJ1-2; D unresolved. V lost 4 bases and J lost 5, with 24 bases in between. Germline V gene data show CDR1 as SGHRS and CDR2 as YFSETQ. The CDR3 totals 17 residues. The chain's CDR3 is CASSLGGYGFRTYGYTF. CDR3 coding DNA: TGCGCCAGCAGCCTGGGTGGCTACGGCTTCAGGACGTATGGCTACACCTTC.

Concerning this clonotype: This probably arose from a read error, given a far larger clone one base away. This chain connects TRBV6-2 or TRBV6-3 to TRBJ2-6; D is possibly TRBD1 (8 bases). The CDR3 consists of 18 residues. Germline V gives CDR1 MNHEY, CDR2 SVGEGT. CDR3 sequence: CASSVWTGRGNGANFLTF. For the CDR3, the DNA is TGTGCCAGCAGCGTCTGGACAGGGAGGGGAAATGGGGCCAACTTCCTGACTTTC.

V and J are TRBV29-1 and TRBJ1-5; TRBD1 agrees at 11 bases. Germline CDR1 SQVTM, CDR2 ANQGSEA. The J segment lost 9 bases and the V segment lost 4 bases, leaving 8 bases of the junction unmatched. CDR3 length: 14 residues. For the CDR3, the DNA is TGCAGCGTTGGATGCGGGACAGGGGGTCGGCCCCAGCATTTT. Amino acids: CSVGCGTGGRPQHF.

Only one count was recorded for this clonotype. The chain recombines TRBV6-2 or TRBV6-3 with TRBJ2-7; 8 nucleotides match TRBD1. Germline V gene data show CDR1 as MNHEY and CDR2 as SVGEGT. The CDR3 has 13 amino acids. Trimming took 6 bases from V and 3 from J; bases not matched to a gene: 4. The CDR3 protein is CASSADRDYEQYF. The CDR3 DNA sequence: TGTGCCAGCAGCGCGGACAGGGACTACGAGCAGTACTTC.

Note on this clonotype: This may come from a read error, since a much larger clone is one base off. The chain recombines TRBV6-2 or TRBV6-3 with TRBJ1-4, with 9 bases fitting TRBD1. CDR3 length equals 15 residues. Germline V lookup: CDR1 MNHEY, CDR2 SVGEGT. V lost 5 bases and J lost 4; bases outside the gene matches: 5. The CDR3 here is CASSDRGMGNEKLFF. CDR3 bases: TGTGCCAGCAGTGACAGGGGGATGGGTAATGAAAAACTGTTTTTT.

This clonotype was seen only a few times. Since a much larger clone is just one base distant, this may be a read error. This rearrangement joins TRBV7-9 to TRBJ2-3, with 7 bases matching TRBD1. The CDR3 totals 14 residues. With 5 bases clipped from V and 6 bases from J, the junction kept 8 bases outside the gene matches. The germline gives CDR1 SEHNR, CDR2 FQNEAQ (reference sequence). The CDR3 region has the DNA TGTGCCAGCAGCCTACAGGGGCCGTGGGATACGCAGTATTTT. Residues: CASSLQGPWDTQYF.

This clonotype was detected ten times or more. CDR3 sequence: CASSLMGQGHEQYF. The CDR3 DNA follows: TGTGCCAGCAGCTTAATGGGACAGGGCCACGAGCAGTACTTC. The chain recombines TRBV7-9 with TRBJ2-7; 9 nucleotides agree with TRBD1. CDR1 is SEHNR and CDR2 is FQNEAQ in the germline V gene (reference sequence). Unmatched junction bases numbered 4, after V lost 2 bases and J lost 5 bases. This CDR3 spans 14 amino acids.

The table lists this clonotype with many counts. This chain joins TRBV5-1 and TRBJ2-7; 8 positions agree with TRBD2. Germline trimming cut 7 bases from V and 2 bases from J; bases unmatched to any gene: 11. CDR1 and CDR2 (germline): SGHRS, YFSETQ. The CDR3 has 15 amino acids. The CDR3 is CASAPGGGDAYEQYF. CDR3 bases: TGCGCCAGCGCCCCGGGGGGGGGGGACGCCTACGAGCAGTACTTC.

Remarks on this clonotype: A far larger clone is off by one base, so a read error is likely. The J gene is TRBJ2-7, the V gene TRBV6-9; D is ambiguous. The germline CDR1 and CDR2 sequences are MNHGY and SVAAGI. Deletions cut 3 bases from V and 3 bases from J, with 9 bases between. This CDR3 comprises 13 residues. The CDR3 loop is CASSYTAVYEQYF. The CDR3 DNA sequence: TGTGCCAGCAGTTACACGGCAGTCTACGAGCAGTACTTC.

The sample holds many counts of this clonotype. V gene TRBV24-1 combines with J gene TRBJ1-2; unclear D gene. Per germline, CDR1 KGHDR and CDR2 SFDVKD. With 7 bases removed from V and 8 bases from J, the gap between germline ends came to 13 bases. The CDR3 runs to 12 residues. The CDR3 loop is CATRGSSKGYTF. Written as DNA, the CDR3 is TGTGCCACCAGGGGATCGTCGAAGGGCTACACCTTC.

About this clonotype: It is likely a read error: a sequence one base away is far more abundant. This chain links TRBV6-8 with TRBJ1-3; D is ambiguous. The CDR3 is 15 residues long. The germline gives CDR1 MNHGY, CDR2 SAAAGT. Trimming left V 6 bases short and J 3 bases short, with 15 bases between. The CDR3 region has the DNA TGTGCCAGCAGGGCCGGGCCCGCCTATGGAAACACCATATATTTT. Translated, it gives CASRAGPAYGNTIYF.

There are many counts of this clonotype. The V gene is TRBV9, the J gene TRBJ2-5, with unresolved D. CDR3 length equals 15 residues. The germline gives CDR1 SGDLS, CDR2 YYNGEE. With 0 bases removed from V and 2 bases from J, the gap between germline ends came to 11 bases. The CDR3 coding sequence is TGTGCCAGCAGCGTAGCTCCCCAGAGTCAAGAGACCCAGTACTTC. The encoded protein is CASSVAPQSQETQYF.

This clonotype was detected many times. The gene calls are TRBV27 and TRBJ2-7; unclear D gene. This CDR3 comprises 13 residues. With 10 bases removed from V and 0 bases from J, the gap between germline ends came to 13 bases. Germline V gene sequence: CDR1 MNHEY, CDR2 SMNVEV (reference sequence). The CDR3 here is CATSRAFSYEQYF. DNA for the CDR3: TGTGCCACCTCTCGGGCCTTCTCCTACGAGCAGTACTTC.